The 17 T cell receptor beta chains listed next were all sequenced from one sample in a study of patients and donors after allogeneic stem cell transplantation. MiXCR, applied by TCRdb to the RT-PCR reads, yields one record per CDR3 protein. Among approximately 60,000 distinct CDR3 sequences listed, about 14% were seen once. Sequenced sample: blood, either unsorted or a sorted T cell fraction (not recorded which). The source is a human donor who was either an allogeneic HSCT recipient or a stem cell or donor lymphocyte infusion donor (not recorded which). It is not recorded whose cells these are; they may come from a transplant donor.

This clonotype was recorded at least ten times. The V gene is TRBV13, the J gene TRBJ2-7, with 7 bases that match TRBD1. CDR1 is PRHDT, CDR2 FYEKMQ, per germline (reference sequence). After removal of 3 bases from V and 1 base from J, the junction contained 9 bases not matched to a gene. The CDR3 spans 16 residues. The CDR3 DNA reads as TGTGCCAGCAGCTTCGGTGTACAGGGGCTGTCCTACGAGCAGTACTTC. It encodes CASSFGVQGLSYEQYF.

In this sample, this clonotype turned up many times. This chain joins TRBV6-5 and TRBJ2-7; no clear D. CDR3 size: 14 residues. Germline V gives CDR1 MNHEY, CDR2 SVGAGI. V was trimmed by 6 bases and J by 0 bases, leaving 12 bases between them. The CDR3 nucleotides read TGTGCCAGCAGCCCGGCCGATAGCTCCTACGAGCAGTACTTC. It codes for CASSPADSSYEQYF.

The rearrangement uses TRBV7-2 and TRBJ1-6, with a tentative D call TRBD1 (5 bases). CDR3 length: 16 amino acids. Trimming pared 3 bases from V and 6 bases from J, leaving 15 bases between. Germline V gene lookup returns CDR1 SGHTA and CDR2 FQGNSA. CDR3 region: CASSLSGLHPNSPLHF. The CDR3 DNA reads as TGTGCCAGCAGCTTGTCGGGGCTCCACCCTAATTCACCCCTCCACTTT.

The gene calls are TRBV7-3 and TRBJ2-5; D is possibly TRBD1 (7 bases). The CDR3 runs 18 residues. The V gene's germline CDR1 is SGHTA and CDR2 FQGTGA. V shed 5 bases and J shed 0 bases, with 22 bases lying between them. The CDR3 protein is CASSTEVEGTEYQETQYF. The CDR3 DNA follows: TGTGCCAGCAGCACCGAGGTGGAGGGGACAGAGTACCAAGAGACCCAGTACTTC.

This chain links TRBV10-3 with TRBJ1-1; possibly TRBD1 for D (6 bases). V gave up 10 bases and J gave up 5 bases, with 17 bases separating them. The CDR3 spans 13 residues. CDR1 is ENHRY, CDR2 SYGVKD, per germline. CDR3 DNA sequence: TGTGCCACCACGGACAAGAGGGGGACTGAAGCTTTCTTT. Protein sequence: CATTDKRGTEAFF.

The rearrangement links TRBV6-5 to TRBJ2-3; D gene ambiguous. Trimming stripped 0 bases from V and 5 bases from J, with 9 bases between. The length of the CDR3 is 14 residues. CDR1 and CDR2 from the germline V gene are MNHEY and SVGAGI. The CDR3 here is CASSYSTLGDTQYF. The CDR3 bases are TGTGCCAGCAGTTACTCGACGTTAGGAGATACGCAGTATTTT.

DNA of the CDR3: TGTGCCAGTACTTTGGAGATGAACACTGAAGCTTTCTTT. Translated: CASTLEMNTEAFF. The chain is built from TRBV19 and TRBJ1-1; no clear D gene. Trimming cost V 7 bases and J 0 bases, with 9 bases left between them. The germline CDR1 and CDR2 sequences are LNHDA and SQIVND (reference sequence). The CDR3 has 13 amino acids.

The chain employs TRBV27 and TRBJ2-7; D is undetermined. Trimming pared 3 bases from V and 2 bases from J, leaving 14 bases between. The CDR3 is made up of 15 amino acids. Germline V CDR1 and CDR2: MNHEY, SMNVEV (reference sequence). The CDR3: CASSFGLIAPYEQYF. DNA for the CDR3: TGTGCCAGCAGTTTCGGTTTAATAGCCCCCTACGAGCAGTACTTC.

The J gene is TRBJ2-1, the V gene TRBV5-1; 8 bases map to TRBD2. The CDR3 has 16 residues. V was clipped by 3 bases and J by 5 bases; unmatched bases: 10. Germline V gene lookup returns CDR1 SGHRS and CDR2 YFSETQ. The CDR3 here is CASSSTGTRTDNEQFF. The CDR3 nucleotides are TGCGCCAGCAGCTCAACCGGGACTAGGACCGACAATGAGCAGTTCTTC.

J is TRBJ2-7 and V is TRBV12-3 or TRBV12-4, with TRBD2 matching over 11 bases. CDR3 length: 14 residues. J lost 4 bases, V lost 1 base, and 0 bases had no gene match. The CDR3 sequence is CASSLVAGGYEQYF. CDR3 in DNA: TGTGCCAGCAGTTTAGTAGCGGGAGGGTACGAGCAGTACTTC.

This clonotype was seen ten or more times. This rearrangement joins TRBV10-3 to TRBJ1-4; 10 nucleotides align to TRBD1. With 4 bases clipped from V and 8 bases from J, the junction kept 13 bases outside the gene matches. This CDR3 is built from 17 residues. Germline V gives CDR1 ENHRY, CDR2 SYGVKD. Here the CDR3 reads CAISANWPGTGDEKLFF. As DNA, the CDR3 is TGTGCCATCAGTGCCAATTGGCCCGGGACAGGGGACGAAAAACTGTTTTTT.

This clonotype is a singleton in its sample. One end of the junction is discordant with germline, which a read error may explain. The rearrangement uses TRBV6-5 and TRBJ2-7, with 11 bases matching TRBD2. This CDR3 has 16 residues. CDR1 and CDR2 from the germline V gene are MNHEY and SVGAGI. This CDR3 reads CTSRPTGGTSGYEQYF. The DNA for the CDR3 is TGTACCAGCAGACCTACGGGGGGGACTAGCGGCTACGAGCAGTACTTC.

This clonotype was observed a handful of times. The chain employs TRBV24-1 and TRBJ2-1; TRBD1 matches at 7 bases. With 2 bases clipped from V and 8 bases from J, the junction kept 5 bases outside the gene matches. CDR1 and CDR2 (germline): KGHDR, SFDVKD. This CDR3 spans 14 amino acids. As DNA, the CDR3 is TGTGCCACCAGTGATTCCTGGGACAGTGATGAGCAGTTCTTC. Its translation is CATSDSWDSDEQFF.

The chain is built from TRBV14 and TRBJ2-1, with 9 nucleotides matching TRBD1. The V and J ends lost 1 base and 6 bases, in that order; junction bases with no gene match: 4. Per the germline V gene, CDR1 is SGHDN and CDR2 is FVKESK. This CDR3 spans 15 amino acids. In DNA form, the CDR3 reads TGTGCCAGCAGCCAAGGACAGGGGGAAGGCAATGAGCAGTTCTTC. Protein product: CASSQGQGEGNEQFF.

This clonotype was seen ten or more times. The chain links TRBV5-6 to TRBJ1-5, with unresolved D. This CDR3 has 14 residues. V gave up 0 bases and J gave up 5 bases, with 9 bases separating them. CDR1 and CDR2 (germline): SGHDT, YYEEEE. The CDR3 nucleotides are TGTGCCAGCAGCTTGGGGGTATGGGATCAGCCCCAGCATTTT. It encodes CASSLGVWDQPQHF.

The J gene is TRBJ2-2, the V gene TRBV11-2; D gene uncertain. CDR1 is SGHAT, CDR2 FQNNGV, per germline. V was cut by 8 bases and J by 8 bases, with 9 bases left in between. This CDR3 has 11 amino acids. Written as DNA, the CDR3 is TGTGCCAGCCGCCTCGGAGGGGAGCTGTTTTTT. Its translation is CASRLGGELFF. Drawing the rest from reference TRBV11-2 and TRBJ2-2, the complete variable domain is EAGVAQSPRYKIIEKRQSVAFWCNPISGHATLYWYQQILGQGPKLLIQFQNNGVVDDSQLPKDRFSAERLKGVDSTLKIQPAKLEDSAVYLCASRLGGELFFGEGSRLTVL.

This chain connects TRBV12-3 or TRBV12-4 to TRBJ2-1, with D possibly TRBD2 on 5 matching bases. Trimming cost V 7 bases and J 4 bases, with 20 bases left between them. The CDR3 is 16 amino acids. CDR3 in amino acids: CASKFPTRSAYNEQFF. CDR3 in DNA: TGTGCCAGCAAGTTTCCCACTAGGTCGGCTTACAATGAGCAGTTCTTC.